This TCR beta chain is drawn from a study of radiotherapy plus CTLA-4 blockade in lung cancer. Study in general: Of the patients, over 15% showed objective responses and more than 30% attained disease control.

Overall study findings and caveats: Blood-borne expansion of tumor-derived TCR clones followed radiotherapy plus ipilimumab.

Libraries were prepared by immunoSEQ multiplex PCR; TCRdb keeps only in-frame clonotypes and omits some of them. The table shows tens of thousands of clones, with around three quarters occurring only once. A note on this clone: Its specificity is not known.

Germline V gene data show CDR1 as MNHEY and CDR2 as SMNVEV (reference sequence). The CDR3 is 14 amino acids. Trimming left V 5 bases short and J 6 bases short, with 16 bases between. Treatment of patients with chemo-refractory metastatic non-small-cell lung cancer consisted of focal radiation plus CTLA-4 blockade with ipilimumab. The material sequenced was peripheral blood, taken from a patient treated with radiotherapy plus ipilimumab. The chain uses TRBV27 and TRBJ1-2, with a tentative D call TRBD1 (5 bases). The clonotype was recovered from a human donor with non-small cell lung cancer that progressed on radiotherapy plus ipilimumab. The CDR3, as DNA: TGTGCCAGCAGTCCAAAATTTGGGGGGGATGGCTACACCTTC. Protein product: CASSPKFGGDGYTF.